This TCR beta chain is from a study of human thymus T cells. The assay was immunoSEQ multiplex PCR, and TCRdb's table has in-frame clones only and misses some. The sample lists approximately 46,000 clones, 95% occurring once. The V gene lost 2 bases and the J gene lost 5 bases, with 11 bases spanning the gap. Germline V CDR1 and CDR2: SGHRS, YFSETQ. This CDR3 contains 13 residues. This TCR was recovered from a girl under three years old with a congenital heart defect but otherwise immunologically healthy. Sequencing was performed on blood. The chain combines TRBV5-1 with TRBJ2-7, with TRBD1 as a possible D gene (6 bases). CDR3 sequence: CASSLGGTNEQYF. The CDR3 nucleotides are TGCGCCAGCAGCTTAGGGGGTACCAACGAGCAGTACTTC.